Here is one T cell receptor beta chain with its context. Its antigen is not identified. The source of the sample is a study of T cells expressing NK-cell markers. Study-level background: Obtained from sorted CD3+CD56+NKG2C+, CD3+CD56+NKG2C- and CD3+CD56-NKG2C+ T cells were the TCR beta repertoires. HCMV seropositivity characterized most of the eight sequenced donors, and seronegativity one. The study's findings and limits: Dominance of the CD3+CD56-NKG2C+ fraction by these clonotypes also held in a handful of donors. Five or six donors showed dominant NKG2C+ clonotypes comprising about 1.0-8% of their CD8+ T cells.

From the 5' RACE reads, TCRdb lists one entry per CDR3 protein and no DNA. The table counts roughly 420,000 distinct CDR3 sequences; roughly 8% lies in the top ten. The CDR3 length is 14 residues. Per germline, CDR1 SGHTA and CDR2 FQGTGA. This receptor was identified in a woman between 18 and 70 years old in good health. The genes are TRBV7-3 and TRBJ1-1. Sequencing was carried out using blood T cells: a sorted CD56 or NKG2C T cell subset, CD4+ or CD8+ T cells, or bulk PBMC T cells (not recorded which). The chain's CDR3 is CASSLMGTNTEAFF.